This record covers a single T cell receptor (beta chain). Its binding antigen is unknown. It may be a read error: a sequence one base away is much more abundant. The data stem from a study of response to subunit inactivated influenza vaccine (dated by TCRdb to about 2018). Turning to the overall study: Deep quantitative profiling of the T cell receptor repertoire was used in the study to follow responses to a trivalent subunit inactivated influenza vaccine.

The receptor library was made with RT-PCR. Sequenced using an Illumina HiSeq 2500. Starting from the raw public reads, TCRdb applied fastp trimming at Q25, assembled clones with MiXCR and retained in-frame beta chains. For every CDR3 protein sequence, its rows merge into one entry that carries the most common genes and DNA. Counted in this sample were approximately 490,000 distinct CDR3 sequences; approximately 7.3% of them appeared once. The ten most abundant clones make up around 13% of the sample. The CDR3 measures 14 amino acids from cysteine to phenylalanine. Solely the CDR3 DNA is kept, with 42 bases framed from the first base. CDR1 DFQATT and CDR2 SNEGSKA are derived from the germline V gene (reference sequence). V is reduced by 8 bases and J by 0 bases, leaving a spacing of 15 bases between them. Beyond this particular receptor, the publication reports: The authors proposed that each seasonal influenza vaccination may bring in only a limited number of new T cells.

The receptor chain draws on TRBV20-1 and TRBJ2-3; no confident D gene assignment can be made. The specimen comprised PBMCs from blood, sampled about 23 months after vaccination. The TCR sequence derives from a man in his fifties or sixties who received an inactivated influenza vaccine. Donor details come from another sample of the same person, matched by shared clones. CDR3 loop: CSTPRTLSTDTQYF. The DNA sequence is TGCAGTACCCCCAGAACCCTTAGCACAGATACGCAGTATTTT.